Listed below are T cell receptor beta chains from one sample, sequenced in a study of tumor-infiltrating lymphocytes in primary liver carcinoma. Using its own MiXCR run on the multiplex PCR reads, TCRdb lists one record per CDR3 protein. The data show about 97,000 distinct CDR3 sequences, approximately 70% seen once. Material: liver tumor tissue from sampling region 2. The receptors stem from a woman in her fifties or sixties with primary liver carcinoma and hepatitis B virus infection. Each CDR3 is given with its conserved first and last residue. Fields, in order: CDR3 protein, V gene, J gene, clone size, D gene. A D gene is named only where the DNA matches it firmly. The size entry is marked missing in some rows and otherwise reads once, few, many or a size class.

CASRRVTGDTEAFF,TRBV6-6,TRBJ1-1,.,TRBD1
CAGSMRGSRTDTQYF,TRBV12-3/TRBV12-4,TRBJ2-3,.,.
CASSLQGVTQYF,TRBV7-2,TRBJ2-5,once,TRBD1
CDSSLRGHEQYF,TRBV11-2,TRBJ2-7,.,.
CASSSNRLQGADAQYF,TRBV11-2,TRBJ2-3,.,TRBD1
CASSLGTSGSVNEQYF,TRBV4-2,TRBJ2-7,.,TRBD2
CASSTTGTGRYEQYF,TRBV19,TRBJ2-7,many,TRBD1
CASSYSRGGVRETQHF,TRBV11-2,TRBJ2-5,.,.
CASSLVDRDEQYF,TRBV13,TRBJ2-7,many,.
CASNLFSGLGYNEQFF,TRBV11-2,TRBJ2-1,.,TRBD2
CAVRTGDMNTGELFF,TRBV10-3,TRBJ2-2,.,TRBD1
CSSSFGGRGPRGTEAFF,TRBV5-4,TRBJ1-1,.,.
CASTPGQGSGANVLTF,TRBV2,TRBJ2-6,.,TRBD1
CASNGGRGQFSTEAFF,TRBV19,TRBJ1-1,few,TRBD1
CASSFVAGDTQYF,TRBV11-2,TRBJ2-3,many,TRBD2
CTSSLGGTDNEQSF,TRBV12-3/TRBV12-4,TRBJ2-1,.,.
CASSLRQRMEESHF,TRBV11-1,TRBJ2-3,.,.
CASILDGEYRNTEAFF,TRBV11-3,TRBJ1-1,.,.
CASSSWSLDRGIDMQYF,TRBV11-3,TRBJ2-3,.,TRBD1
CASRLSRTNTGELFF,TRBV6-5,TRBJ2-2,.,.
CASSKVDRTDQPQHF,TRBV4-1,TRBJ1-5,.,TRBD1
CVSSLEVSYGYTF,TRBV5-1,TRBJ1-2,.,.
CASNRAGVYGHTF,TRBV12-3/TRBV12-4,TRBJ1-2,.,.
CATSRQARQFF,TRBV15,TRBJ2-1,.,.
CASSYFPSYGYTF,TRBV6-5,TRBJ1-2,.,.
CTSSHSGQGAGKPQHF,TRBV6-5,TRBJ1-5,.,TRBD1
CASSEGLAGCIEQFF,TRBV2,TRBJ2-1,.,TRBD2
CAGSLGGESSYYEQFF,TRBV11-2,TRBJ2-1,.,.
CASSLTQGTDTQYF,TRBV5-4,TRBJ2-3,many,.
CASSSLQGADFDEQYF,TRBV28,TRBJ2-7,many,TRBD1
CASSFGGRSSGANVLTF,TRBV5-4,TRBJ2-6,many,.
CSDGRLTAPYEQYF,TRBV29-1,TRBJ2-7,.,.
CSPNIPPRLAGLHSYNEQFF,TRBV29-1,TRBJ2-1,.,TRBD2
CASSQGRQGAFACHTEAFF,TRBV4-1,TRBJ1-1,.,TRBD1
CSARRHGASGANVLTF,TRBV20-1,TRBJ2-6,.,.
CSVRVGGPSTWELFF,TRBV29-1,TRBJ2-2,.,TRBD2
CASSLVLMYEQYF,TRBV6-1,TRBJ2-7,.,.
CASSDRDTRELFF,TRBV6-4,TRBJ2-2,.,.
CASLEGANSHYGYTF,TRBV28,TRBJ1-2,.,TRBD1
CASRQSARTYEQYF,TRBV28,TRBJ2-7,many,.
CASSLQGLGNSPLHF,TRBV5-8,TRBJ1-6,few,.
CASSRSGLAGDTWELFF,TRBV6-5,TRBJ2-2,.,TRBD2
CASSLNAGWSTDTQYF,TRBV7-8,TRBJ2-3,.,.
CSVGIPGTDKQYF,TRBV29-1,TRBJ2-3,.,.
CASIERAPSGRVTEQYF,TRBV6-1,TRBJ2-7,.,TRBD2
CAWRPSGSTDTQYF,TRBV30,TRBJ2-3,many,TRBD2
CASSPRKRTGISSNQPQHF,TRBV7-3,TRBJ1-5,many,TRBD1
CASSQAWWEVQETQYF,TRBV4-2,TRBJ2-5,.,.
CSALLAGETQYF,TRBV20-1,TRBJ2-5,.,TRBD2
CSVGSGSSARTDTQYF,TRBV29-1,TRBJ2-3,few,TRBD2
CAVEGDTGELFF,TRBV24-1,TRBJ2-2,many,.
CASNLEQLNTEAFF,TRBV28,TRBJ1-1,once,.
CDSSLESRGTQYF,TRBV11-2,TRBJ2-5,.,.
CASSPVLAGEGDTQYF,TRBV5-1,TRBJ2-3,many,TRBD2
CVSTYISNYGYTF,TRBV6-6,TRBJ1-2,few,.
CAISEGREPYKQYF,TRBV10-3,TRBJ2-7,once,.
CASIFRMGTGTQYF,TRBV11-3,TRBJ2-3,once,.
CASSFWGGNNGELFF,TRBV12-3/TRBV12-4,TRBJ2-2,.,.
CAISPFREINEQLF,TRBV10-3,TRBJ2-1,.,.